This T cell receptor beta chain was retrieved from a study of response to subunit inactivated influenza vaccine. Whole-study results and caveats: Authors proposed each seasonal influenza vaccination draws in few new T cells.

TCRdb re-analysed the RT-PCR reads in MiXCR, keeping a single row per CDR3 protein. Of about 700,000 distinct CDR3 sequences listed, 14% are singletons. This CDR3 spans 17 amino acids. Germline CDR1 SGHVS, CDR2 FNYEAQ. V gave up 5 bases and J gave up 0 bases; unmatched junction bases: 10. As regards this clonotype: Its matching antigen is unknown.

The sample consisted of PBMCs from blood, taken less than 15 days before vaccination. J is TRBJ1-2 and V is TRBV7-6; 9 bases line up with TRBD1. The origin of this receptor is a man aged 50 to 60 who received an inactivated influenza vaccine. The CDR3 protein is CASSNPTGGRANYGYTF. CDR3 nucleotides: TGTGCCAGCAGCAATCCGACAGGGGGTAGAGCTAACTATGGCTACACCTTC.